A selection of T cell receptor beta chains follows, all from one sample in a study of blood T cell repertoires in COVID-19. The assay was immunoSEQ multiplex PCR, and TCRdb's table has in-frame clones only and misses some. The sample shows approximately 73,000 clones, around nine tenths of them seen only once. The specimen sequenced was peripheral blood. The receptor set was obtained from a woman aged 60-75 years with acute or convalescent COVID-19. Each CDR3 is given with its conserved first and last residue. A D gene is named only where the DNA matches it firmly. Part of the rows lack a size; the others show once, few, many or a class for expanded clones.

j_call: TRBJ2-1
d_call: TRBD2
v_call: TRBV4-3
clone_size: .
cdr3_nt: TGCGCCAGCAGCCAAACCCCCACTAGCGCGACGGACAATGAGCAGTTCTTC
cdr3_aa: CASSQTPTSATDNEQFF

j_call: TRBJ2-7
d_call: TRBD1
v_call: TRBV2
clone_size: .
cdr3_nt: TGTGCCAGCAGTGAGGGGGCAGGGGGTAAACAGTACTTC
cdr3_aa: CASSEGAGGKQYF

j_call: TRBJ1-5
d_call: TRBD1
v_call: TRBV19
clone_size: .
cdr3_nt: TGTGCCAGCCAAACCGGGACAGGGGGCGTTTGGAGCAATCAGCCCCAGCATTTT
cdr3_aa: CASQTGTGGVWSNQPQHF

j_call: TRBJ1-2
d_call: .
v_call: TRBV4-1
clone_size: .
cdr3_nt: TGCGCCAGCAGCCAAGGTCGGGGTGGCTCAATAGGCTACACCTTC
cdr3_aa: CASSQGRGGSIGYTF

j_call: TRBJ1-3
d_call: .
v_call: TRBV30
clone_size: .
cdr3_nt: TGTGCCTGGACATGGGTACAGGGTATGGACACCATATATTTT
cdr3_aa: CAWTWVQGMDTIYF

j_call: TRBJ1-2
d_call: .
v_call: TRBV7-2
clone_size: few
cdr3_nt: TGTGCCAGCAGCTTATGGGGAGTAGGGATGAGTAGGGGCTACACCTTC
cdr3_aa: CASSLWGVGMSRGYTF

j_call: TRBJ1-4
d_call: .
v_call: TRBV3-1/TRBV3-2
clone_size: .
cdr3_nt: TGTGCCAGCAGCCAGGCAGGGGATTACGGTGAAAAACTGTTTTTT
cdr3_aa: CASSQAGDYGEKLFF

j_call: TRBJ2-1
d_call: .
v_call: TRBV29-1
clone_size: .
cdr3_nt: TGCAGCGTTGAACGGGCAGGGGCTTACAATGAGCAGTTCTTC
cdr3_aa: CSVERAGAYNEQFF

j_call: TRBJ2-7
d_call: TRBD1
v_call: TRBV18
clone_size: .
cdr3_nt: TGTGCCAGCTCATCCGACAGGGTATATGGCTACGAGCAGTACTTC
cdr3_aa: CASSSDRVYGYEQYF

j_call: TRBJ1-6
d_call: .
v_call: TRBV5-6
clone_size: .
cdr3_nt: TGTGCCAGCAGCTTAGATTTCACAGGGAGTTCACCCCTCCACTTT
cdr3_aa: CASSLDFTGSSPLHF

j_call: TRBJ2-7
d_call: .
v_call: TRBV7-9
clone_size: .
cdr3_nt: TGTGCCAGCAGCCCCTCCCACGGGAGAAGCGAGCAGTACTTC
cdr3_aa: CASSPSHGRSEQYF

j_call: TRBJ2-7
d_call: TRBD1
v_call: TRBV6-6
clone_size: .
cdr3_nt: TGTGCCAGCAGACTATCCGGGACAGCAAATTACGAGCAGTACTTC
cdr3_aa: CASRLSGTANYEQYF

j_call: TRBJ1-6
d_call: .
v_call: TRBV19
clone_size: once
cdr3_nt: TGTGCCAGTAGTACCGGACAGAATTCACCCCTCCACTTT
cdr3_aa: CASSTGQNSPLHF

j_call: TRBJ2-5
d_call: TRBD2
v_call: TRBV30
clone_size: .
cdr3_nt: TGTGCCTGGAGTGTCGGCGGGGGGACGGAGACCCAGTACTTC
cdr3_aa: CAWSVGGGTETQYF

j_call: TRBJ2-1
d_call: .
v_call: TRBV7-6
clone_size: .
cdr3_nt: TGTGCCAGCAGCTTATCATACGGACAGCCCTATGAGCAGTTCTTC
cdr3_aa: CASSLSYGQPYEQFF

j_call: TRBJ1-1
d_call: TRBD1
v_call: TRBV12-3/TRBV12-4
clone_size: .
cdr3_nt: TGTGCCAGCACCCAGGGGGGATGGACTGAAGCTTTCTTT
cdr3_aa: CASTQGGWTEAFF

j_call: TRBJ2-1
d_call: TRBD2
v_call: TRBV29-1
clone_size: .
cdr3_nt: TGCAGCGTTGGCGGGGCGGGAGCTTCGGATGAGCAGTTCTTC
cdr3_aa: CSVGGAGASDEQFF

j_call: TRBJ1-2
d_call: .
v_call: TRBV5-1
clone_size: .
cdr3_nt: TGCGCCAGCAGCTTGGGGGCGGGAGGTGGCTACACCTTC
cdr3_aa: CASSLGAGGGYTF

j_call: TRBJ2-7
d_call: TRBD2
v_call: TRBV7-2
clone_size: .
cdr3_nt: TGTGCCAGCAGCTTAGGCTCGTCGGGACTAGCGGCCTCCTACGAGCAGTACTTC
cdr3_aa: CASSLGSSGLAASYEQYF

j_call: TRBJ2-1
d_call: .
v_call: TRBV7-3
clone_size: .
cdr3_nt: TGTGCCAGCAGCTTAAGAAGCCGCAATGAGCAGTTCTTC
cdr3_aa: CASSLRSRNEQFF

j_call: TRBJ1-1
d_call: .
v_call: TRBV19
clone_size: .
cdr3_nt: TGTGCCAGTAGAAAATATACAGGGAACACTGAAGCTTTCTTT
cdr3_aa: CASRKYTGNTEAFF

j_call: TRBJ1-1
d_call: TRBD1
v_call: TRBV6-6
clone_size: .
cdr3_nt: TGTGCCAGCAACACAGGGGAATCTGTGAACACTGAAGCTTTCTTT
cdr3_aa: CASNTGESVNTEAFF

j_call: TRBJ2-7
d_call: TRBD1
v_call: TRBV7-8
clone_size: .
cdr3_nt: TGTGCCAGCAGCTTAGCTTACCGGGACAGGGGGCTTGAGCAGTACTTC
cdr3_aa: CASSLAYRDRGLEQYF

j_call: TRBJ2-2
d_call: TRBD1
v_call: TRBV28
clone_size: .
cdr3_nt: TGTGCCAGCACGGGACAGCAGAACACCGGGGAGCTGTTTTTT
cdr3_aa: CASTGQQNTGELFF

j_call: TRBJ2-5
d_call: TRBD2
v_call: TRBV7-2
clone_size: .
cdr3_nt: TGTGCCAGCAGCTTAGTCGCTAGCGGCCAAGAGACCCAGTACTTC
cdr3_aa: CASSLVASGQETQYF

j_call: TRBJ2-5
d_call: .
v_call: TRBV6-2/TRBV6-3
clone_size: .
cdr3_nt: TGTGCCAGCAGCCAAACTAGAGCGTCCCAGTACTTC
cdr3_aa: CASSQTRASQYF

j_call: TRBJ2-7
d_call: TRBD1
v_call: TRBV10-3
clone_size: .
cdr3_nt: TGTGCCACCCAGGGGGCCTACGAGCAGTACTTC
cdr3_aa: CATQGAYEQYF

j_call: TRBJ1-2
d_call: .
v_call: TRBV21-1
clone_size: .
cdr3_nt: TGTGCCAGCATCCTTTCCCGGGACAGGGGGCAACGGAGCTATGGCTACACCTTC
cdr3_aa: CASILSRDRGQRSYGYTF

j_call: TRBJ1-3
d_call: .
v_call: TRBV5-1
clone_size: .
cdr3_nt: TGCGCCAGCAGCCCCGGGACATCCTCTGGAAACACCATATATTTT
cdr3_aa: CASSPGTSSGNTIYF

j_call: TRBJ2-7
d_call: TRBD1
v_call: TRBV27
clone_size: .
cdr3_nt: TGTGCCAGCAGTTTACGAAAATATACCGGGACAGGCCTCTCCTACGAGCAGTACTTC
cdr3_aa: CASSLRKYTGTGLSYEQYF

j_call: TRBJ2-7
d_call: .
v_call: TRBV28
clone_size: .
cdr3_nt: TGTGCCAGCCGAGCGCCCGGCTACGAGCAGTACTTC
cdr3_aa: CASRAPGYEQYF

j_call: TRBJ1-2
d_call: .
v_call: TRBV28
clone_size: .
cdr3_nt: TGTGCCAGCAGTTTGGCTTCGATGGACAGTGAGAACTATGGCTACACCTTC
cdr3_aa: CASSLASMDSENYGYTF

j_call: TRBJ2-1
d_call: TRBD2
v_call: TRBV15
clone_size: .
cdr3_nt: TGTGCCACCAGCAGGACTAGCGACCATGAGCAGTTCTTC
cdr3_aa: CATSRTSDHEQFF

j_call: TRBJ2-7
d_call: .
v_call: TRBV10-3
clone_size: .
cdr3_nt: TGTGCCATCAGCGGGAATAGGCTAGGTTCTATCTACGAGCAGTACTTC
cdr3_aa: CAISGNRLGSIYEQYF

j_call: TRBJ1-5
d_call: .
v_call: TRBV5-5
clone_size: .
cdr3_nt: TGTGCCAGCAGCTCCACATACACAGGGAGTCAGCCCCAGCATTTT
cdr3_aa: CASSSTYTGSQPQHF